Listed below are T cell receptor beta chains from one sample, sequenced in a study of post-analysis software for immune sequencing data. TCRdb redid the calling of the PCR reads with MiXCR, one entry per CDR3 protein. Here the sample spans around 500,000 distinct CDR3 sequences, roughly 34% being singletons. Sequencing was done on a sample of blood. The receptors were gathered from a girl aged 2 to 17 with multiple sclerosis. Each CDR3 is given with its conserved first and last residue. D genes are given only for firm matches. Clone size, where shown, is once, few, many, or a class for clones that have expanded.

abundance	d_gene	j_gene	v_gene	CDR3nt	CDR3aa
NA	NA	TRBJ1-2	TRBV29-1	TGCAGCGTTGATATAGGACAGTACGGTTGGGGTGGCTACACCTTC	CSVDIGQYGWGGYTF
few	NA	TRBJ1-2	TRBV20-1	TGCAGTGCTAGAGATTACTCACGGGGGGACGGCTATGGCTACACCTTC	CSARDYSRGDGYGYTF
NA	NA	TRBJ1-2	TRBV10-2	TGCGCCAGCAGTCCTTGGTGGTATGGCTACACCTTC	CASSPWWYGYTF
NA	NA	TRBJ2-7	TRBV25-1	TGTGCCAGCCTGCGAGAGAGCTCCTACGAGCAGTACTTC	CASLRESSYEQYF
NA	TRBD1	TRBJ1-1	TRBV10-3	TGTGCCAGGGGACAGCGGAACACTGAAGCTTTCTTT	CARGQRNTEAFF
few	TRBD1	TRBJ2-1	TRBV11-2	TGTGCCAGCAGCCCCGAGGGACAGTTCAATGAGCAGTTCTTC	CASSPEGQFNEQFF
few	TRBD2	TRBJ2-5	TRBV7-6	TGTGCCAGCAGCTTAGTCGGACTAGCGGGGGGCTCCCAAGAGACCCAGTACTTC	CASSLVGLAGGSQETQYF
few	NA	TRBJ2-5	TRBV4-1	TGCGCCAGCAGCCAATACCTAGCTGGGGGAGAGACCCAGTACTTC	CASSQYLAGGETQYF
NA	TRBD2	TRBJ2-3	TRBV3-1	TGTGCCAGCAGCCAAGAAGGGACTAGCGGCCGACGCTTCACAGATACGCAGTATTTT	CASSQEGTSGRRFTDTQYF
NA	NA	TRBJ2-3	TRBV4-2	TGTGCCAGCAGCCAAGATCCGCGGGGGCGGCAAGATACGCAGTATTTT	CASSQDPRGRQDTQYF
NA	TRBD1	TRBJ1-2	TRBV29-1	TGCAGCGGAGGACAGGATTACCTCTATGGCTACACCTTC	CSGGQDYLYGYTF
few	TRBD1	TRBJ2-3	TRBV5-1	TGCGCCAGCAGCTTGGGGGGACAGAGCACAGATACGCAGTATTTT	CASSLGGQSTDTQYF
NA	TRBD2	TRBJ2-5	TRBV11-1	TGTGCCAGCAGCAAAAGCGGGGGTAGTCAAGAGACCCAGTACTTC	CASSKSGGSQETQYF
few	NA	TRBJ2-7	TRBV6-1	TGTGCCAGCAGTGAAATACCGGCAGGTGCCGAGCAGTACTTC	CASSEIPAGAEQYF
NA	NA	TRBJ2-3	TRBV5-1	TGCGCCAGCATCCTGGCCCCACCGGGGGATACGCAGTATTTT	CASILAPPGDTQYF
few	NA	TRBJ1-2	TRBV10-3	TGTGCCATCAGGACAGGTAGTGGCTACACCTTC	CAIRTGSGYTF
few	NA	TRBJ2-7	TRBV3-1	TGTGCCAGCAGCCTCGGGGCCGCTGGGCAGTACTTC	CASSLGAAGQYF
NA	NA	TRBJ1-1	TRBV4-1	TGCGCCAGCGCAACTTCAGGGTTTGGCACTGAAGCTTTCTTT	CASATSGFGTEAFF
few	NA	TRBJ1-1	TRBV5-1	TGCGCCAGCAGCGAAGGGTGGATGGACACTGAAGCTTTCTTT	CASSEGWMDTEAFF
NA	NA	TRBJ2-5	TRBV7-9	TGTGCCAGCAGCACCTACCGGGACGAAGAGACCCAGTACTTC	CASSTYRDEETQYF
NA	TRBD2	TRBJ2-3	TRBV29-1	TGCAGCGTCGCTAGCGGGGGGCAAGGCACAGATACGCAGTATTTT	CSVASGGQGTDTQYF
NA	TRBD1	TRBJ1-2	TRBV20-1	TGCAGTGCTAGGACAGGGAAAGGCTATGGCTACACCTTC	CSARTGKGYGYTF
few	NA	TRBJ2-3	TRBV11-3	TGTGCCAGCAGCAACCCTAGGACGGATCCAGATACGCAGTATTTT	CASSNPRTDPDTQYF
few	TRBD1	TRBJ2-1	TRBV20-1	TGCAGTGCTAGAGATCCCGGGACAGGGGGCTTCAATGAGCAGTTCTTC	CSARDPGTGGFNEQFF
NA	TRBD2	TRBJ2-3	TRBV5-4	TGTGCCAGCAGACGCGGGGGGGTAAACACAGATACGCAGTATTTT	CASRRGGVNTDTQYF
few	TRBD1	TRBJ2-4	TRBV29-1	TGCAGCGGCATGGGGGACAGGGGGACCAAAAACATTCAGTACTTC	CSGMGDRGTKNIQYF
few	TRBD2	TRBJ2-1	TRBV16	TGTGCCAGCAGCCAAGGTAGCGGGTACAATGAGCAGTTCTTC	CASSQGSGYNEQFF
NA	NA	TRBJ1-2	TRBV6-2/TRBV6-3	TGTGCCAGCAGAACAGGGAATAGCGGCTACACCTTC	CASRTGNSGYTF
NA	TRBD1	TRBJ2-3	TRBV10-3	TGTGCCATATGGGACAGTGCCACAGATACGCAGTATTTT	CAIWDSATDTQYF
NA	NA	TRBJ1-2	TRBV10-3	TGTGCCGTCAGTGGCCAAGACGGGGCGTGGGGCTACACCTTC	CAVSGQDGAWGYTF
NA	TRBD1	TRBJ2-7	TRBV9	TGTGCCAGCAGCGTTCAACCGGGACAGGGTGCCGAGCAGTACTTC	CASSVQPGQGAEQYF
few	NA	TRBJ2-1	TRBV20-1	TGCAGTGCTACGGACTTAAGCTCCTACAATGAGCAGTTCTTC	CSATDLSSYNEQFF
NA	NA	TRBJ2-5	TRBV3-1	TGTGCCAGCAGCCAAGGCGTCGGTGGGACCCAGTACTTC	CASSQGVGGTQYF
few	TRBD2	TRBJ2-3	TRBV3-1	TGTGCCAGCAGCCACGGGACTAACACAGATACGCAGTATTTT	CASSHGTNTDTQYF
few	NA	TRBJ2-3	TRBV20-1	TGCAGTGCTATCAACGCGGATACGCAGTATTTT	CSAINADTQYF
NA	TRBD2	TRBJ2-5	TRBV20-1	TGCAGTGCTAGTCTGGGACTAGCGGGGGGACTCCAAGAGACCCAGTACTTC	CSASLGLAGGLQETQYF
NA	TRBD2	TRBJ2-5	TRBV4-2	TGTGCCAGCAGCCAAGATTTTTCACTAGCGGGGGCCCAAGGGACCCAGTACTTC	CASSQDFSLAGAQGTQYF
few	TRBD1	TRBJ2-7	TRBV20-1	TGCAGTGCTAGAGACGACAGGGGAGCCTACGAGCAGTACTTC	CSARDDRGAYEQYF